The T cell receptor (beta chain) described here comes from a study of human T cells and chemical hapten exposure. Study details: Alopecia areata, totalis and universalis patients, mostly female, were included. Study results and caveats: Compared with pre-sensitization or healthy control sets, expanded TCRs clustered more.

Time point defined: patch test 2, 6 weeks after DPC sensitization. The treatment was: therapeutic diphenylcyclopropenone sensitization with weekly scalp DPC. For the library, individual cDNA molecules each received unique molecular identifiers. TCRdb passed the RACE reads through MiXCR, listing each CDR3 protein once. The sample consists of some 89,000 distinct CDR3 sequences, about 10% of them appearing once. The table lists this clonotype with a few counts. Its antigen is not known. This TCR was recovered from a woman in her thirties with alopecia areata. Some clones in this sample may be carry-over from other donors' samples. Here the sequenced sample was whole blood, taken in connection with sensitization to the hapten diphenylcyclopropenone (DPC).

The chain's CDR3 is CSAREATDYNEQFF. CDR3 DNA sequence: TGCAGTGCTAGAGAGGCGACAGATTACAATGAGCAGTTCTTC. This chain links TRBV20-1 with TRBJ2-1, with D tentatively TRBD1 (5 bases). Germline V gene lookup returns CDR1 DFQATT and CDR2 SNEGSKA (reference sequence). Trimming stripped 0 bases from V and 4 bases from J, with 10 bases between. The CDR3 consists of 14 residues.